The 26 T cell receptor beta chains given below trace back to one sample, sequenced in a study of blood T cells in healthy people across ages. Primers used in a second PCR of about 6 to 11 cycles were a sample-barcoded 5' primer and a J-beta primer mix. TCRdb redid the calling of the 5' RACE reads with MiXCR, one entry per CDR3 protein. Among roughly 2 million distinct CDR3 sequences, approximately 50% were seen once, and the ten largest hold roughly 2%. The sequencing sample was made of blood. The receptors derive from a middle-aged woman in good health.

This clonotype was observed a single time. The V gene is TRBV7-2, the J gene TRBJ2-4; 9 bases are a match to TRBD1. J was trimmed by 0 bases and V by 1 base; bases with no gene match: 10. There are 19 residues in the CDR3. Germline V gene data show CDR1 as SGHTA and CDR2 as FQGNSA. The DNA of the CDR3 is TGTGCCAGCAGCTTAGAAGGGACAGGGAGAAACGTAGCCAAAAACATTCAGTACTTC. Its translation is CASSLEGTGRNVAKNIQYF. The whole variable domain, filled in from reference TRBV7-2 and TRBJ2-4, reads GAGVSQSPSNKVTEKGKDVELRCDPISGHTALYWYRQSLGQGLEFLIYFQGNSAPDKSGLPSDRFSAERTGGSVSTLTIQRTQQEDSAVYLCASSLEGTGRNVAKNIQYFGAGTRLSVL.

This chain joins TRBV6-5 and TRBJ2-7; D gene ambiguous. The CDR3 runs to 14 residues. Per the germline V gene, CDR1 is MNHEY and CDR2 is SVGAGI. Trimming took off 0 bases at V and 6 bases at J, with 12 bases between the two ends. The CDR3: CASSYSFVSSEQYF. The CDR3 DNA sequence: TGTGCCAGCAGTTACTCTTTCGTGAGCTCCGAGCAGTACTTC.

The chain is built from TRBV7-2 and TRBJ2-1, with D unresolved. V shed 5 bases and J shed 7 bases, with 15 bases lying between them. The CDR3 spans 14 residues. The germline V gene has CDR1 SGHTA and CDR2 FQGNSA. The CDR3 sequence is CASSPTGPQNEQFF. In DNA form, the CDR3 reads TGTGCCAGCAGCCCCACGGGCCCGCAGAATGAGCAGTTCTTC.

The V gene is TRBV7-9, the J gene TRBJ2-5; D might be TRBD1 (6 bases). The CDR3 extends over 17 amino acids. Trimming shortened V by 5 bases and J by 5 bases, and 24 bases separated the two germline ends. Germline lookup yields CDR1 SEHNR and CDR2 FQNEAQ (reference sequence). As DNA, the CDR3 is TGTGCCAGCAGCCAAACCACATACAGGGACCCTGACGAGACCCAGTACTTC. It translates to CASSQTTYRDPDETQYF.

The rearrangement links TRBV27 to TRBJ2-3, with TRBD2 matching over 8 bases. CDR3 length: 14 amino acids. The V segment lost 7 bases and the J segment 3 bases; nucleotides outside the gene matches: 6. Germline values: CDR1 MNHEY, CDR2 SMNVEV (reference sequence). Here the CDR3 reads CASKASGGTDTQYF. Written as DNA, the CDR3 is TGTGCCAGCAAGGCAAGCGGGGGAACAGATACGCAGTATTTT.

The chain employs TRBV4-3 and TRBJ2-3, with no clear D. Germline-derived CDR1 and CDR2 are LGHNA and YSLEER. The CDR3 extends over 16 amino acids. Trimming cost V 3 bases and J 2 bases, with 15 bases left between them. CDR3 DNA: TGCGCCAGCAGCCAGGCCGATCGGCAGTTCACAGATACGCAGTATTTT. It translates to CASSQADRQFTDTQYF.

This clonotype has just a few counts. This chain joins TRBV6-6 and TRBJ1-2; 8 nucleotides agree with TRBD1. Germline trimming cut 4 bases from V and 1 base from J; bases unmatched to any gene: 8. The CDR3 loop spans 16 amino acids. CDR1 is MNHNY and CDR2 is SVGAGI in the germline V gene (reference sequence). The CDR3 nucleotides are TGTGCCAGCAGTTCGGCGGACAGGGCGATTAACTATGGCTACACCTTC. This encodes CASSSADRAINYGYTF.

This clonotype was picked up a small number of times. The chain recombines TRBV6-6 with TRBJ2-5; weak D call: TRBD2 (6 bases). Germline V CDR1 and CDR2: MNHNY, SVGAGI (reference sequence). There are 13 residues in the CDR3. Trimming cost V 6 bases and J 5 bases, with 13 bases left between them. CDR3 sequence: CASRSRDFETQYF. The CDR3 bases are TGTGCCAGCAGGTCCCGGGACTTCGAGACCCAGTACTTC.

CDR3 DNA sequence: TGTGCCAGCAGTTATGAGCAGCGCCACAATGAGCAGTACTTC. As protein: CASSYEQRHNEQYF. The chain has TRBV6-5 and TRBJ2-5; D not certain. CDR1 is MNHEY, CDR2 SVGAGI, per germline. V lost 3 bases to trimming and J lost 11 bases, with 19 bases between them. The CDR3 has 14 amino acids.

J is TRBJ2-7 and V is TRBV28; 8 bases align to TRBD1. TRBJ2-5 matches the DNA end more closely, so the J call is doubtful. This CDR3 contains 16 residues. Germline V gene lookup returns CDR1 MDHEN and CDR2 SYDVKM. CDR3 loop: CASRTIMHRGTETQYF. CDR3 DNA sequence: TGTGCCAGCAGAACAATCATGCACAGGGGGACAGAGACCCAGTACTTC.

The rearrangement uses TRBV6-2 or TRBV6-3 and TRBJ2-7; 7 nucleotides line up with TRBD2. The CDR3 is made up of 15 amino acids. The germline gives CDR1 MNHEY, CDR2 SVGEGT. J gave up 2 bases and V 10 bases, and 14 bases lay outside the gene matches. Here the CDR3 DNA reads TGTGCCACCCGGGCCAGCGGGGCGTCAACCTACGAGCAGTACTTC. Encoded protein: CATRASGASTYEQYF.

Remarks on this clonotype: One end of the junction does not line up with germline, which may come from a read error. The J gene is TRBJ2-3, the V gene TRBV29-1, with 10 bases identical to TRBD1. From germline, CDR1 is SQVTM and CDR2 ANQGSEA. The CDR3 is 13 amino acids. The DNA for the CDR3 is TGCAGCGGTGAAGGACAGGGGGGAGATACGCAGTATTTT. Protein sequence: CSGEGQGGDTQYF.

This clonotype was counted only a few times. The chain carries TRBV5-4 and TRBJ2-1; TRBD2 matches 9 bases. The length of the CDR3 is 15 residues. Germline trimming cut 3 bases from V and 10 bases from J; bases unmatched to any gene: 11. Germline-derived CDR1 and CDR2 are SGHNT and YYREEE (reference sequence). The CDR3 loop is CASSWGGSGGSEQFF. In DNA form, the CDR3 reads TGTGCCAGCAGCTGGGGTGGTAGCGGGGGAAGCGAGCAGTTCTTC.

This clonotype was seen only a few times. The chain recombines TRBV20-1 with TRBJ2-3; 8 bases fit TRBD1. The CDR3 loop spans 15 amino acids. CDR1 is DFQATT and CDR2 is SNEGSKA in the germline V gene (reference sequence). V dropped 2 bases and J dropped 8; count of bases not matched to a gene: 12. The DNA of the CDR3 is TGCAGTGCTAGATCCGAAAGACAGGGGCGGGGTACGCAGTATTTT. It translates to CSARSERQGRGTQYF.

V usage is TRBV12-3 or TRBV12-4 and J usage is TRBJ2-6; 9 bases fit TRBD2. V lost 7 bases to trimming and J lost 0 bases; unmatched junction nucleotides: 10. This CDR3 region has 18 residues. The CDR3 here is CASTALAGPNSGANVLTF. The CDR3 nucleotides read TGTGCCAGCACCGCACTAGCGGGCCCGAACTCTGGGGCCAACGTCCTGACTTTC.

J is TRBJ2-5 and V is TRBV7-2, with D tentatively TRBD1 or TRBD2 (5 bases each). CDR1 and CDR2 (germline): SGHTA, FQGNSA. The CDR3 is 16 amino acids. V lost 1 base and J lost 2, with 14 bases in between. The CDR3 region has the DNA TGTGCCAGCAGCTTAGGCCCCGGGACCCTACAAGAGACCCAGTACTTC. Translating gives CASSLGPGTLQETQYF. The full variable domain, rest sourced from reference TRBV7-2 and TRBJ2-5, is GAGVSQSPSNKVTEKGKDVELRCDPISGHTALYWYRQSLGQGLEFLIYFQGNSAPDKSGLPSDRFSAERTGGSVSTLTIQRTQQEDSAVYLCASSLGPGTLQETQYFGPGTRLLVL.

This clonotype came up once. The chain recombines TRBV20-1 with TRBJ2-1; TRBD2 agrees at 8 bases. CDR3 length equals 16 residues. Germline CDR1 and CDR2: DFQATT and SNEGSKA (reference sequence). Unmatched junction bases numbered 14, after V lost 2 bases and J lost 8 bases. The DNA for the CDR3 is TGCAGTGCTAGATCTGACGGGGGGGCCCTTTTTTATGAGCAGTTCTTC. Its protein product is CSARSDGGALFYEQFF.

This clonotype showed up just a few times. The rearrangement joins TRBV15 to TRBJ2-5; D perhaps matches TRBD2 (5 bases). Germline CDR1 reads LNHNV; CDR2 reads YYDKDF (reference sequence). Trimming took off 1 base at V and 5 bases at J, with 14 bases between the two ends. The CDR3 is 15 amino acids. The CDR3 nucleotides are TGTGCCACCAGCAGAGTCTTGGGTAGGGAGGAGACCCAGTACTTC. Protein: CATSRVLGREETQYF.

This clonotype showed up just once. In DNA, the CDR3 is TGTGCCAGCAGCCAAGCCACCGGGGGTGGGGAGACCCAGTACTTC. It specifies CASSQATGGGETQYF. The chain couples TRBV14 to TRBJ2-5; tentative D call: TRBD2 (6 bases). This CDR3 comprises 15 residues. Between the trimmed V and J ends, which lost 1 base and 5 bases, there was a span of 14 bases. From germline, CDR1 is SGHDN and CDR2 FVKESK.

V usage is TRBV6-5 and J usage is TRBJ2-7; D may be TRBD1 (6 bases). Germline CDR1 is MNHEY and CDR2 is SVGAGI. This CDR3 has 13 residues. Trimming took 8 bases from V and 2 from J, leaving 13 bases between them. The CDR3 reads CASGMGATYEQYF. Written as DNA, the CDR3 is TGTGCCAGCGGGATGGGGGCAACCTACGAGCAGTACTTC.

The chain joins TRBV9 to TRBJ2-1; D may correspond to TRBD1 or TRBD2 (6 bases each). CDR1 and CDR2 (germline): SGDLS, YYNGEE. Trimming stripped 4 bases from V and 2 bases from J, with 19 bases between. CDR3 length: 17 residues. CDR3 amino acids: CASSHEGGQAAYNEQFF. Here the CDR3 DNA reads TGTGCCAGCAGCCACGAAGGGGGGCAGGCTGCCTACAATGAGCAGTTCTTC.

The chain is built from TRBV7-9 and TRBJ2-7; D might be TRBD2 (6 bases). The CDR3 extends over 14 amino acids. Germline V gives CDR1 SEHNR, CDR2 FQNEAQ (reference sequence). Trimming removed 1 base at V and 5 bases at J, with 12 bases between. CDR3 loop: CASSLVRREDEQYF. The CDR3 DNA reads TGTGCCAGCAGCTTAGTCCGCAGGGAGGACGAGCAGTACTTC.

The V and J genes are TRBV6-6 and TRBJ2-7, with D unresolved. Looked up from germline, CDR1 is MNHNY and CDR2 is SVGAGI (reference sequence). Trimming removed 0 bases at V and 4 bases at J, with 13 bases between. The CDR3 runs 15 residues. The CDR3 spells CASSYSSDNPYEQYF. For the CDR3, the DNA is TGTGCCAGCAGTTACTCGAGCGACAATCCTTACGAGCAGTACTTC.

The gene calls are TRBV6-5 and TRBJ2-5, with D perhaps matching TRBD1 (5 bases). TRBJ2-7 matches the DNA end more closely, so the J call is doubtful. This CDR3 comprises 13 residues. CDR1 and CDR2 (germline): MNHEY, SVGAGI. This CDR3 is CANRRDRGGEQYF. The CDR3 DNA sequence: TGTGCCAACAGACGAGATAGGGGCGGCGAGCAGTACTTC.

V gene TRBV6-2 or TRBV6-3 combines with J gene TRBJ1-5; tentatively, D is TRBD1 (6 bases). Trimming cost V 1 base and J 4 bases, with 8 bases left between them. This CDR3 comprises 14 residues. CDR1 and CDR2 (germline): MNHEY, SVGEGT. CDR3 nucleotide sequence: TGTGCCAGCAGTTACTTCCAGGGGAATCAGCCCCAGCATTTT. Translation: CASSYFQGNQPQHF.

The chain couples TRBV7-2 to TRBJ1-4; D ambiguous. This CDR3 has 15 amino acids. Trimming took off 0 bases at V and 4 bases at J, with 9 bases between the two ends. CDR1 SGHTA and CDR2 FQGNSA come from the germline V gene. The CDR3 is CASSLAAAFNEKLFF. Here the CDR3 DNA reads TGTGCCAGCAGCTTAGCCGCAGCGTTTAATGAAAAACTGTTTTTT.